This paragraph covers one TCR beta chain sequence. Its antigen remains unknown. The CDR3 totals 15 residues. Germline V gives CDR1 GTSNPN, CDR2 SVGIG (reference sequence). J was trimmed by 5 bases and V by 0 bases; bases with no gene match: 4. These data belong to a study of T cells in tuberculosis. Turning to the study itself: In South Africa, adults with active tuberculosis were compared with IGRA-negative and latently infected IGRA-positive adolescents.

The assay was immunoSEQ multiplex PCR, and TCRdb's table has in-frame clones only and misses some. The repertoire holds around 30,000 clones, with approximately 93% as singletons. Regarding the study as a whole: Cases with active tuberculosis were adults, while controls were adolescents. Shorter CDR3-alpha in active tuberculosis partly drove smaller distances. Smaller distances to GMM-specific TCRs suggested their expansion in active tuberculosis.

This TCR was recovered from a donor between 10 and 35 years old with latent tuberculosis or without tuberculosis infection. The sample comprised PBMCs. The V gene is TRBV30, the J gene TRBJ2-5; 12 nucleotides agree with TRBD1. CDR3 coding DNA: TGTGCCTGGAGTGTATGGGACAGGGGGCTTGAGACCCAGTACTTC. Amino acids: CAWSVWDRGLETQYF.